This T cell receptor beta chain was identified in a study of memory CD4+ T cells and cytomegalovirus serostatus. Study observations and caveats: CMV serostatus prediction reached median AUC around 0.94, or 0.89 with US-trained model. About two fifths of the roughly 150 known CMV-associated TCRbeta sequences appeared in CD4+ memory.

The germline CDR1 and CDR2 sequences are SNHLY and FYNNEI. V was cut by 4 bases and J by 11 bases, with 11 bases left in between. The CDR3 spans 11 residues. The sort gate was single viable CD3+CD4+CD8-CD45RO+ cells for memory CD4+ T cells. Of note for this clone: The antigen remains unidentified.

Under the authors' procedure: Out-of-frame sequences were removed, leaving roughly 2,200,000 distinct TCRbeta sequences. Only in-frame clones appear in the TCRdb table, and some are missing; sequencing was by immunoSEQ multiplex PCR. D and trimming were read from the DNA, whereas the V and J calls and clone size are those reported in that table. Of about 82,000 clones listed, over 80% are singletons. J is TRBJ1-2 and V is TRBV2, with D unresolved. The sequenced sample consisted of memory CD4+ T cells from blood. The origin of this receptor is an adult in good health and CMV-seronegative. The DNA for the CDR3 is TGTGCCAGCAGTGCGGAACTGACTTACACCTTC. Residues: CASSAELTYTF.